This paragraph reports one T cell receptor (beta chain). Its specificity is unknown. Making TCR cDNA involved 5'RACE template switching, which added UMIs and a universal primer site. One entry per CDR3 protein, called by TCRdb with MiXCR from the 5' RACE reads. The sample lists approximately 550,000 distinct CDR3 sequences, about a fifth occurring once. These data come from a study of T cells after yellow fever vaccination. For the study at large: Fractions of low cell number were prepared using SMART-Seq v4 Ultra Low Input. General study findings and limits: Once the booster was given, most primary-vaccination clones reappeared, at about 96% for CD4 and more than 85% for CD8. Clonotypes appearing in both CD4 and CD8 compartments existed, and their share was small.

The CDR3 is 13 amino acids. V gave up 5 bases and J gave up 5 bases; unmatched junction bases: 6. The germline CDR1 and CDR2 sequences are LNHDA and SQIVND (reference sequence). The rearrangement joins TRBV19 to TRBJ2-7; 7 positions match TRBD2. The sequences come from PBMCs, collected 15 days after the yellow fever booster vaccination. The sequence was collected from a man aged 30 to 45 who received the YFV17D yellow fever vaccine. In nucleotides, the CDR3 is TGTGCCAGTAGTGTCAGCGGGATTAACGAGCAGTACTTC. This translates into CASSVSGINEQYF.